This T cell receptor beta chain was documented in a study of blood T cell repertoires in COVID-19. Overall study: Italy, Spain and the United States were the sources of the convalescent and acute COVID-19 samples. T cells, B-cell-depleted T cells, or PBMCs supplied cDNA or gDNA.

Per the original data handling: Counts of nucleated cells, estimated from reference gene primer amplification, were obtained. The table came from immunoSEQ multiplex PCR; TCRdb's copy has only in-frame clones and leaves some out. V, J and clone size derive from that table, while D and trimming were established from the DNA sequence. The repertoire has 280,000 or so clones, approximately 86% of them found once; the top ten carry 9.4%. This CDR3 comprises 20 residues. This rearrangement joins TRBV21-1 to TRBJ2-3; the table's D call of TRBD1 was not tested on the DNA. TRBV21-1 is noted as a pseudogene. Sequences were obtained from peripheral blood. The TCR sequence derives from a young man with active or convalescent COVID-19. This CDR3 reads CASTNLEGTGGKPSTDTQYF. The CDR3 bases are TGTGCCAGCACCAACCTAGAGGGGACAGGGGGAAAACCTAGCACAGATACGCAGTATTTT.